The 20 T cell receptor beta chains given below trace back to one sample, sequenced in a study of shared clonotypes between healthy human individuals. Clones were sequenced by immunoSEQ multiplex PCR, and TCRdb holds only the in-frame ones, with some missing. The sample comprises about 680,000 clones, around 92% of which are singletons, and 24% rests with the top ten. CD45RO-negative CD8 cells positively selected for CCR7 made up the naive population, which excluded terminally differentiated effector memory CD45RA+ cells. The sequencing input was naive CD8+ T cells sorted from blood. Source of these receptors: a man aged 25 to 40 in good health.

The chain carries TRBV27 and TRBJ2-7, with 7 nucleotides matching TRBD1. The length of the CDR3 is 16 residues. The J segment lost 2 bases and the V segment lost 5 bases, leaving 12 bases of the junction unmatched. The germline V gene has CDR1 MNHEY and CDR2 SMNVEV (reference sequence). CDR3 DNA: TGTGCCAGCAGTACAAACCCCGGACAGGCCGCCTACGAGCAGTACTTC. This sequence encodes CASSTNPGQAAYEQYF.

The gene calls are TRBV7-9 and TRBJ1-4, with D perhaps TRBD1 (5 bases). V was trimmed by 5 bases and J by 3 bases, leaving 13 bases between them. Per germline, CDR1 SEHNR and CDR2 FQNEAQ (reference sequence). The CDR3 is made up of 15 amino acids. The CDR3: CASSPWGDPNEKLFF. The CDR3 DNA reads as TGTGCCAGCAGCCCCTGGGGGGACCCTAATGAAAAACTGTTTTTT.

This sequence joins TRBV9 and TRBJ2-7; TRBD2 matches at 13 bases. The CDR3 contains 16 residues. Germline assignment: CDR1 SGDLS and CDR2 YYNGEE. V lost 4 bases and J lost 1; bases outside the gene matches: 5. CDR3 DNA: TGTGCCAGCAGCACAGGGACTAGCGGGGATTCCTACGAGCAGTACTTC. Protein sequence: CASSTGTSGDSYEQYF.

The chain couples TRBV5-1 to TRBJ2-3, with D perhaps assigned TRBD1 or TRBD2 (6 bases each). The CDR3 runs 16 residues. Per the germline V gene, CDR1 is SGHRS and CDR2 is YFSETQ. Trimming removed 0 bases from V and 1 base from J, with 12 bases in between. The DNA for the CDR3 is TGCGCCAGCAGCTTGGCGGGGGCTTTGGGCACAGATACGCAGTATTTT. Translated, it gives CASSLAGALGTDTQYF.

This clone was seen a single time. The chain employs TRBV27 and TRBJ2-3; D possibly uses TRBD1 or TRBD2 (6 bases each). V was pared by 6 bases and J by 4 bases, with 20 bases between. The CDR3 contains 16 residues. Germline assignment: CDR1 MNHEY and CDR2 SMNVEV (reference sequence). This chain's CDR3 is CASRERDWGLADTQYF. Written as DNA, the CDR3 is TGTGCCAGCAGAGAACGGGACTGGGGGCTCGCAGATACGCAGTATTTT.

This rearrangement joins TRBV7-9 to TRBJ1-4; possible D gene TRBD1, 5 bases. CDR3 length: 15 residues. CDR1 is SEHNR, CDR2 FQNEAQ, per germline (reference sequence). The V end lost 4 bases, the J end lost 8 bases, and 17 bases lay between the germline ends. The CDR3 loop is CASSSWDHIGEKLFF. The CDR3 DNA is TGTGCCAGCAGCTCGTGGGACCACATCGGAGAAAAACTGTTTTTT.

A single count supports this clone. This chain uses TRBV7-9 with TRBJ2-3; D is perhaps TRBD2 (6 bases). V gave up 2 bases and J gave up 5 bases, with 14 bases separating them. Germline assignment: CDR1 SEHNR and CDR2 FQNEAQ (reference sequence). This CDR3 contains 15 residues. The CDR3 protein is CASSLSSGEGDTQYF. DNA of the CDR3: TGTGCCAGCAGCTTATCTTCGGGAGAAGGAGATACGCAGTATTTT.

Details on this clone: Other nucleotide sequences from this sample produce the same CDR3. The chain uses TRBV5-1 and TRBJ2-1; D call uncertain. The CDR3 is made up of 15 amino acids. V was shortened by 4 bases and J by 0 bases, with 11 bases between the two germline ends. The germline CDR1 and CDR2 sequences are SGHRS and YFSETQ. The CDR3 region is CASSPGTSSYNEQFF. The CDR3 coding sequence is TGCGCCAGCAGCCCTGGCACGAGCTCCTACAATGAGCAGTTCTTC.

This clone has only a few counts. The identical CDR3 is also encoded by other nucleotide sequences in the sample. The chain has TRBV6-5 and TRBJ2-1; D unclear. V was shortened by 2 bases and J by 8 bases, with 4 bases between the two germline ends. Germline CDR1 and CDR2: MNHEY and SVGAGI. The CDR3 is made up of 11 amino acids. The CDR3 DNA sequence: TGTGCCAGCAGTTACGGGGATGAGCAGTTCTTC. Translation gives CASSYGDEQFF.

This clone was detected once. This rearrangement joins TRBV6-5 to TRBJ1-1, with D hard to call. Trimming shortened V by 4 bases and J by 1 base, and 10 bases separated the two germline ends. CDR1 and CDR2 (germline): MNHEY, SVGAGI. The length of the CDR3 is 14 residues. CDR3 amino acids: CASSWSGENTEAFF. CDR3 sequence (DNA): TGTGCCAGCAGTTGGTCCGGAGAGAACACTGAAGCTTTCTTT.

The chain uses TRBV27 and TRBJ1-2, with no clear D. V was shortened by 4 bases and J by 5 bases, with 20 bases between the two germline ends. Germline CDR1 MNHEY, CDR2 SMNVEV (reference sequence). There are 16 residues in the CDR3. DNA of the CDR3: TGTGCCAGCAGTTCCCAAAAGGACTTACTGAGATATGGCTACACCTTC. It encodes CASSSQKDLLRYGYTF.

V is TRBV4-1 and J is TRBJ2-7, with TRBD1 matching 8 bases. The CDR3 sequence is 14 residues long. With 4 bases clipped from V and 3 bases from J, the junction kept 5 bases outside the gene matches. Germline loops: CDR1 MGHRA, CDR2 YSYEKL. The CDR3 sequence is CASSPTGEIYEQYF. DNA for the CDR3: TGCGCCAGCAGCCCGACAGGGGAAATCTACGAGCAGTACTTC.

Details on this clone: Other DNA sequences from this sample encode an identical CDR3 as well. Written as DNA, the CDR3 is TGCGCCAGCAGTGAGTCAAGACTAGCAGATACGCAGTATTTT. This encodes CASSESRLADTQYF. The chain couples TRBV10-1 to TRBJ2-3; a possible D gene is TRBD2 (6 bases). The CDR3 sequence is 14 residues long. The germline V and J ends were trimmed by 0 bases and 4 bases, with 8 bases remaining between them. The germline CDR1 and CDR2 sequences are WNHNN and SYGVQD (reference sequence).

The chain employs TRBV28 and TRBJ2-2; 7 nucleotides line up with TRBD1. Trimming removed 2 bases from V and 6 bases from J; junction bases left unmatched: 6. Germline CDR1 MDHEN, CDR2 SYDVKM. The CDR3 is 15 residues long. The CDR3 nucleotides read TGTGCCAGCAGTTTAGGGACAGAGGGGTCCGGGGAGCTGTTTTTT. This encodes CASSLGTEGSGELFF.

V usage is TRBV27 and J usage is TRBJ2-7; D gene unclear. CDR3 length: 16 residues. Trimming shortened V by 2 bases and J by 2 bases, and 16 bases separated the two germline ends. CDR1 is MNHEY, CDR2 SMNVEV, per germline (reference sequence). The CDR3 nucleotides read TGTGCCAGCAGTTTAGTTTACGAGTCCCACCCCTACGAGCAGTACTTC. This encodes CASSLVYESHPYEQYF.

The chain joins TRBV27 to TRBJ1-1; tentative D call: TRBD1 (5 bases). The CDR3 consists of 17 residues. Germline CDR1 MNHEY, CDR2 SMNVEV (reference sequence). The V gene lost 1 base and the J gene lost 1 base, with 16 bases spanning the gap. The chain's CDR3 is CASSLYPQQGPNTEAFF. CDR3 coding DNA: TGTGCCAGCAGTTTATACCCCCAGCAGGGACCGAACACTGAAGCTTTCTTT.

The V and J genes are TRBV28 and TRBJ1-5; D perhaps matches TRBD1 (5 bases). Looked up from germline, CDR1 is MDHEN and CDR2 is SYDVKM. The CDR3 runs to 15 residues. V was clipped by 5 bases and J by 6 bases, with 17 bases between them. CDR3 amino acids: CASSPYWGMAQPQHF. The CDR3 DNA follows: TGTGCCAGCAGTCCATATTGGGGGATGGCTCAGCCCCAGCATTTT.

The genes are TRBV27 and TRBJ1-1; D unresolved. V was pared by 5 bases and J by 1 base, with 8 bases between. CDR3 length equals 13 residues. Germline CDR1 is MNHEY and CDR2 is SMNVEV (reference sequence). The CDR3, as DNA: TGTGCCAGCAGTCGAACAGCGAACACTGAAGCTTTCTTT. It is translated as CASSRTANTEAFF.

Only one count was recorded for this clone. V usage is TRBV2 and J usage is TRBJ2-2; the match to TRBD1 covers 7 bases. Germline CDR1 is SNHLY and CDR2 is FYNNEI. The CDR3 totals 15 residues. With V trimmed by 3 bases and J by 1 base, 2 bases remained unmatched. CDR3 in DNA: TGTGCCAGCAGTGATTACAGGGGGAACACCGGGGAGCTGTTTTTT. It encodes CASSDYRGNTGELFF.

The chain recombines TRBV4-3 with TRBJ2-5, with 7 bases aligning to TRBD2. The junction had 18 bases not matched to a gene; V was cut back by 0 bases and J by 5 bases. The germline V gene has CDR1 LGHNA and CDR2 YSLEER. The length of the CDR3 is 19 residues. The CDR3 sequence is CASSQDWASGRRGAETQYF. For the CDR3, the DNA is TGCGCCAGCAGCCAAGACTGGGCTAGCGGAAGACGAGGCGCGGAGACCCAGTACTTC.